This paragraph reports one TCR beta chain. Its antigen is as yet unknown. Germline V gives CDR1 GTSNPN, CDR2 SVGIG (reference sequence). This CDR3 is 15 amino acids long. Unmatched junction bases numbered 11, after V lost 7 bases and J lost 6 bases. These data come from a study of OX40 agonist ivuxolimab in advanced cancers. About the research overall: Ivuxolimab was administered intravenously to patients at 0.01 to 10 mg/kg every 2 weeks. Every patient in dose escalation had hepatocellular carcinoma, melanoma, renal cell or head and neck cancer. Study results and limitations: CD8+ T cells were the subset that, on average, had more expanded clones than CD4+.

The method was immunoSEQ multiplex PCR; TCRdb's version includes in-frame clones alone and lacks a portion of them. The sample yields 85,000 to 100,000 clones, approximately 90% seen once. This sequence joins TRBV30 and TRBJ1-4; 10 nucleotides match TRBD1. The sequences come from CD4+ or CD8+ T cells sorted from blood, collected in a trial of the OX40 agonist ivuxolimab. The clonotype originates from an adult with an advanced solid tumor such as melanoma, head and neck, liver or kidney cancer. The CDR3 sequence: CASHNSGTGDEKLFF. CDR3 in DNA: TGTGCCTCACACAACTCCGGGACAGGGGATGAAAAACTGTTTTTT.